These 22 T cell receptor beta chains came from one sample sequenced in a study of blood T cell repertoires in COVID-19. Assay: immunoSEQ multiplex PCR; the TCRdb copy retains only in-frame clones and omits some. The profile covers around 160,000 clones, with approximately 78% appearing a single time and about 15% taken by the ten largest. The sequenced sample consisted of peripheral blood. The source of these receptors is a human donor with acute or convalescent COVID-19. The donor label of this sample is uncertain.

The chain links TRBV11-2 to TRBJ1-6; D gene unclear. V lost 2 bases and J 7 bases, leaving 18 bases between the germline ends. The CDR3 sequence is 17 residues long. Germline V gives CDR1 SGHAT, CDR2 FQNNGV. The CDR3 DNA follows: TGTGCCAGCAGCTTAAGTGTATGGGGTCGGGAGAATTCACCCCTCCACTTT. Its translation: CASSLSVWGRENSPLHF.

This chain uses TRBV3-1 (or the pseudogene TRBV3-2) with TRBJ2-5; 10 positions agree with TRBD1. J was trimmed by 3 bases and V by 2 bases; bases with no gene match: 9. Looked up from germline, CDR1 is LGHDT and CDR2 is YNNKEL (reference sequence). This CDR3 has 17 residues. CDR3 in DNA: TGTGCCAGCAGCCAATCAGGAAGGGACAGGGGAAAAGAGACCCAGTACTTC. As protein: CASSQSGRDRGKETQYF.

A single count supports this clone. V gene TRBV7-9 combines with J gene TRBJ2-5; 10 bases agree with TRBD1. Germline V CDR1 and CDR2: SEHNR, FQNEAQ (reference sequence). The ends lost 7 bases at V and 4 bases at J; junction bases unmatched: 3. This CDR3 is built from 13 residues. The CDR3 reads CASTRDRGETQYF. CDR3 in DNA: TGTGCCAGCACGCGGGACAGGGGAGAGACCCAGTACTTC.

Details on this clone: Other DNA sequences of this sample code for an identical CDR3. CDR3 in DNA: TGTGCCAGCAGTTACTCGTGGACAGGGAAAGAGACCCAGTACTTC. It encodes CASSYSWTGKETQYF. The chain recombines TRBV6-5 with TRBJ2-5, with 8 bases identical to TRBD1. J was trimmed by 3 bases and V by 0 bases; bases with no gene match: 3. The V gene's germline CDR1 is MNHEY and CDR2 SVGAGI. CDR3 size: 15 residues.

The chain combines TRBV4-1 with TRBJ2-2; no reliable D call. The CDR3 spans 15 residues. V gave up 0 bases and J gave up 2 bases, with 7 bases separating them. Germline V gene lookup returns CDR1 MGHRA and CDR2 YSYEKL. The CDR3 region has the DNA TGCGCCAGCAGCCAAGATGGGCGCAACACCGGGGAGCTGTTTTTT. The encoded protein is CASSQDGRNTGELFF.

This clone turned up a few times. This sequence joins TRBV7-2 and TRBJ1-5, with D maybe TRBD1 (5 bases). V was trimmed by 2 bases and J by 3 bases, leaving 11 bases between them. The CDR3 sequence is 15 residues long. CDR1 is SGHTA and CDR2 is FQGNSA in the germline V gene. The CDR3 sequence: CASSLLQGNNQPQHF. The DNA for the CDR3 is TGTGCCAGCAGCTTACTTCAGGGAAACAATCAGCCCCAGCATTTT.

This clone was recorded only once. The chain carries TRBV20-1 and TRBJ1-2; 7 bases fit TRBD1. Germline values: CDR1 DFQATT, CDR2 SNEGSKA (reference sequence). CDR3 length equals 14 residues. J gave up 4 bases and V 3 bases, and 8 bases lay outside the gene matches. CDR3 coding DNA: TGCAGTGCTAGTAACCCGGGACAGACCTATGGCTACACCTTC. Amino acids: CSASNPGQTYGYTF.

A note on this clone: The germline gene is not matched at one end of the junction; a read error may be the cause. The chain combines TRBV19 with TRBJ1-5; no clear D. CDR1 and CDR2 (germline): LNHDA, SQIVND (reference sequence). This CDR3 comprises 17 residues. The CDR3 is CASSTPGGRKGNQPQHF. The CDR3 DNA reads TGTGCCAGCAGTACCCCGGGAGGGCGAAAGGGCAATCAGCCCCAGCATTTT.

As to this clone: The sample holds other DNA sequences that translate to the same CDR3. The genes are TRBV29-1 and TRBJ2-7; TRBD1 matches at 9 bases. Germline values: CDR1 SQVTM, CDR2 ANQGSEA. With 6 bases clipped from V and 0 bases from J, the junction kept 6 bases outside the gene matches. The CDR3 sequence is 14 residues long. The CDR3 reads CSVPGTGNSYEQYF. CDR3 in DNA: TGCAGCGTCCCAGGGACAGGGAACTCCTACGAGCAGTACTTC.

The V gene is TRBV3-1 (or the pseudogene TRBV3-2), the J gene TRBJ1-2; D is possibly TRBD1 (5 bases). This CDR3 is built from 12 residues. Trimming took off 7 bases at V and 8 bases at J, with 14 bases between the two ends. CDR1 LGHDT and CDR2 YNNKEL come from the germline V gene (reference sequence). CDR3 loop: CASNRAGLGYTF. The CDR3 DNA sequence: TGTGCCAGCAACCGGGCGGGGCTGGGCTACACCTTC.

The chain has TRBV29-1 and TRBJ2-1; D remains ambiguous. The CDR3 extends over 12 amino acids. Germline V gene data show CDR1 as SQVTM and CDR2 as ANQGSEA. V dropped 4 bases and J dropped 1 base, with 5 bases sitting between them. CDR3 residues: CSVAGSYNEQFF. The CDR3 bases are TGCAGCGTTGCGGGTTCCTACAATGAGCAGTTCTTC.

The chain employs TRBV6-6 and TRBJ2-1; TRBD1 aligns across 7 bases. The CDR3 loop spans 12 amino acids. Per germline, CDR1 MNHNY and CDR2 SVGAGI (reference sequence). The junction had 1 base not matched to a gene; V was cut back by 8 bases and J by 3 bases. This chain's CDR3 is CASGTDYNEQFF. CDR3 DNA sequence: TGTGCCAGCGGGACAGACTACAATGAGCAGTTCTTC.

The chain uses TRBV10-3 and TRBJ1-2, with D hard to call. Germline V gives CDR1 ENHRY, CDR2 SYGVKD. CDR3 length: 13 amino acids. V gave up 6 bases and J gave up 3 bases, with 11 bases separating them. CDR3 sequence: CAIRTAQDYGYTF. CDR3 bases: TGTGCCATCAGGACCGCCCAGGACTATGGCTACACCTTC.

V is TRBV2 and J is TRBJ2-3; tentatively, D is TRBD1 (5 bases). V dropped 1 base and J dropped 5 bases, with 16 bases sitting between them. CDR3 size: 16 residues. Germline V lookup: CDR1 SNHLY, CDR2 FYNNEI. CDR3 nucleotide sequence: TGTGCCAGCAGTGAAGTAGGCAGGGTCCGCGGAGATACGCAGTATTTT. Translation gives CASSEVGRVRGDTQYF.

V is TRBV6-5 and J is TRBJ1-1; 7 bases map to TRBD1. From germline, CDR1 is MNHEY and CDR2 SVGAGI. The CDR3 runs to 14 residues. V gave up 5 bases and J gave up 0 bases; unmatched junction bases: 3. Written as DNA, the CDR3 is TGTGCCAGCAGTCTACAGGGGCTGAACACTGAAGCTTTCTTT. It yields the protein CASSLQGLNTEAFF.

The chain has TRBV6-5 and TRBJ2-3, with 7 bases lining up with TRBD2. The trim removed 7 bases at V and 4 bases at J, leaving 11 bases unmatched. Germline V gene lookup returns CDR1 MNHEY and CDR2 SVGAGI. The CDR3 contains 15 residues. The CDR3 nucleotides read TGTGCCAGCACCCCCCGTCGGGGGGAGGCAGATACGCAGTATTTT. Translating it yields CASTPRRGEADTQYF.

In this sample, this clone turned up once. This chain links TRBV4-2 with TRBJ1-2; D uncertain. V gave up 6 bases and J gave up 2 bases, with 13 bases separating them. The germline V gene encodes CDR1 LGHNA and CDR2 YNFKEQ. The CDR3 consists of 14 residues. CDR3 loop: CASSPAEANYGYTF. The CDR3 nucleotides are TGTGCCAGCAGTCCCGCCGAGGCCAACTATGGCTACACCTTC.

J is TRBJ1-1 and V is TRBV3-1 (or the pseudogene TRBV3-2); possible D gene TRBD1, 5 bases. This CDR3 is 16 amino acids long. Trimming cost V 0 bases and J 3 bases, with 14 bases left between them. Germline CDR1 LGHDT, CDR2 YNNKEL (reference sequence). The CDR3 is CASSQEGLRGDTEAFF. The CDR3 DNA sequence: TGTGCCAGCAGCCAAGAGGGGCTTCGGGGGGACACTGAAGCTTTCTTT.

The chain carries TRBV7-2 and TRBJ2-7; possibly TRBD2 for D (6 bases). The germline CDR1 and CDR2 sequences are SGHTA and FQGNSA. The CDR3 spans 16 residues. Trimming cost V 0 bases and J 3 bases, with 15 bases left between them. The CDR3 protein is CASSLAASEQHYEQYF. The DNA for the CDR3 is TGTGCCAGCAGCTTAGCGGCTAGCGAGCAACACTACGAGCAGTACTTC.

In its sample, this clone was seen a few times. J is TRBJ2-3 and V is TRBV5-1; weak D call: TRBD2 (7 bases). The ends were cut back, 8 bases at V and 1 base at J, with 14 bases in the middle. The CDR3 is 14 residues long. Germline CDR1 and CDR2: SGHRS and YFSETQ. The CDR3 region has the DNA TGCGCCAGTGGCGGGGGCGGTGGCACAGATACGCAGTATTTT. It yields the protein CASGGGGGTDTQYF.

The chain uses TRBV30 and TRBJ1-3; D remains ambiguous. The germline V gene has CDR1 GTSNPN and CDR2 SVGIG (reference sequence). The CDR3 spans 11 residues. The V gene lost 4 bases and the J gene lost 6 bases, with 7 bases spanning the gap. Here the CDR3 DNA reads TGTGCCTGGAACTCTCAAAACACCATATATTTT. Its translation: CAWNSQNTIYF.

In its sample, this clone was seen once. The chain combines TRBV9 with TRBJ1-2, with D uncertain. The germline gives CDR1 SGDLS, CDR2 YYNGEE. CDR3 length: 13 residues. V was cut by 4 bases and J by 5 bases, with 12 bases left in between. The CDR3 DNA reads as TGTGCCAGCAGCCCCGGAGTACGTTATGGCTACACCTTC. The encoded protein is CASSPGVRYGYTF.